This T cell receptor (beta chain) was captured in a study of blood T cell repertoires in COVID-19. The V end lost 5 bases, the J end lost 8 bases, and 17 bases lay between the germline ends. Germline V gene lookup returns CDR1 SGHNT and CDR2 YYREEE (reference sequence). The CDR3 has 14 residues. This clone was observed once. Source study methods: Cell counts per sample came from amplifying reference gene primers. Profiled with immunoSEQ multiplex PCR; TCRdb holds only in-frame clones, not every one. V and J calls and clone size are given by that table; D and trimming were obtained from the DNA. Of roughly 72,000 clones listed, roughly 85% are singletons.

This sequence was found in a human donor in a cohort sampled during active COVID-19. The sequencing input was peripheral blood. The chain carries TRBV5-4 and TRBJ2-1, with D possibly TRBD1 on 5 matching bases. DNA of the CDR3: TGTGCCAGCAGTCACAAAACAGGTAGCCATGAGCAGTTCTTC. This translates into CASSHKTGSHEQFF.